The clone carrying this T cell receptor (beta chain) was seen just once. The antigen is undetermined. The sample comes from a study of cytomegalovirus exposure and HLA in healthy donors. Across the study: Genotyping of roughly 400 donors showed that 80% to 85% belonged to the Caucasian-associated ancestry cluster. Findings and limits, study-wide: Among TCR sequences, most were rare, though some public TCRs appeared in many donors.

Germline V gene sequence: CDR1 SGHDN, CDR2 FVKESK. Germline trimming cut 5 bases from V and 11 bases from J; bases unmatched to any gene: 15. This CDR3 has 15 residues. Vbeta (60) and Jbeta (13) primers were used in the PCR. Assay used: immunoSEQ multiplex PCR; TCRdb lists only in-frame clones, some missing. Of more than 110,000 clones listed, less than 80% are singletons. Each donor was healthy, and each was a bone marrow donor. This receptor was taken from a woman between 50 and 59 years old in good health and CMV-seropositive. Sequenced input: PBMCs. V usage is TRBV14 and J usage is TRBJ1-3; 7 bases match TRBD1. CDR3 residues: CASSTGRQGPNAIYF. Written as DNA, the CDR3 is TGTGCCAGCAGCACCGGAAGACAGGGTCCCAACGCCATATATTTT.